The present entry profiles one T cell receptor beta chain with its context. The target antigen is unknown. This sample is part of a study of persistence of HIV-infected CD4 T cells. Across the whole study: Up to about 200 mL blood was drawn at multiple time points; a couple of donors had single-time leukapheresis.

Study-wide findings and caveats: TCRbeta richness was lower in CMV- and Gag-responding cells than in anti-CD3/anti-CD28-responding cells.

The stimulus was lysate of CMV-infected fibroblasts, around 9.3 ug/mL. Memory cells lacking CD40L and CD69 with high CD45RO were sorted. The germline V gene has CDR1 MNHEY and CDR2 SVGAGI. The CDR3 loop spans 13 amino acids. V lost 7 bases and J lost 5; bases outside the gene matches: 2. The libraries were made with immunoSEQ version 4 in survey mode. Generated by immunoSEQ multiplex PCR, the TCRdb table keeps only in-frame clones and is missing some. The sample holds 25,000 to 35,000 clones, 82% seen once. V is TRBV6-5 and J is TRBJ1-6, with 7 bases fitting TRBD1. The input for sequencing was CD4+ T cells sorted from PBMCs after approximately 18-hour stimulation, taken from a patient who received antiretroviral therapy. This TCR was recovered from an adult man with HIV who was CMV-seropositive. The CDR3 loop is CASTDRDNSPLHF. CDR3 coding DNA: TGTGCCAGCACCGACAGGGATAATTCACCCCTCCACTTT.